This TCR beta chain was found in a study of T cell responses to AZD1222 COVID-19 vaccine. Study-level findings and limits: With dominance at 160-218 and 743-854, vaccine-associated CD4 TCRs spanned spike. Of spike-specific TCRs, nearly half reportedly target regions left unmutated in variants. Baseline seropositivity characterized only a handful of AZD1222 recipients.

Worth noting for this clone: The antigen remains unidentified.

Measured with immunoSEQ multiplex PCR; TCRdb has only the in-frame clones, and not every one. In the table there are about 140,000 clones, around 88% of which are singletons. The CDR3 runs to 13 residues. The ends were cut back, 4 bases at V and 2 bases at J, with 8 bases in the middle. Germline loops: CDR1 LGHDT, CDR2 YNNKEL (reference sequence). This specimen consisted of peripheral blood, obtained on day 0 of AZD1222 vaccination. J is TRBJ1-2 and V is TRBV3-1 (or the pseudogene TRBV3-2); weak D call: TRBD1 (5 bases). The sequence derives from an adult in good health. The CDR3 sequence is CASSRDGNYGYTF. The CDR3 DNA reads as TGTGCCAGCAGCCGGGACGGAAACTATGGCTACACCTTC.